Below are 24 T cell receptor beta chains sequenced from a single sample in a study of T-cell reconstitution after alpha-beta-depleted transplantation in children (dated by TCRdb to 2015 to 2016). Receptor libraries were prepared by PCR. Sequencing took place on an Illumina HiSeq 2500. TCR library preparation used molecular barcoding, with unique molecular identifiers applied to normalize quantification of the TCRbeta repertoire. TCRdb handled the public reads itself, with Q25 trimming in fastp and clone calling in MiXCR, and kept productive beta chains. Duplicate CDR3 protein sequences are folded into a single record with the most common DNA and genes. For this sample the table gives roughly 100,000 distinct CDR3 sequences, of which roughly 8% were detected only once. The ten top clones hold approximately 7.2% of the sample. Material: PBMCs from the stem cell graft donor, obtained from the stem cell graft. These receptors came from a human donor who donated a stem cell graft to a child with congenital amegakaryocytic thrombocytopenia.

This sequence joins TRBV10-2 and TRBJ1-4; possible D gene TRBD1, 6 bases. CDR3 length: 15 amino acids. The V gene's germline CDR1 is WSHSY and CDR2 SAAADI. The V end lost 3 bases, the J end lost 7 bases, and 15 bases lay between the germline ends. CDR3 bases: TGCGCCAGCAGTGAAGGGGGGACATTTGGTGAAAAACTGTTTTTT. It specifies CASSEGGTFGEKLFF.

The rearrangement joins TRBV20-1 to TRBJ2-1; TRBD1 matches at 7 bases. CDR3 size: 16 residues. The germline CDR1 and CDR2 sequences are DFQATT and SNEGSKA (reference sequence). The CDR3 loop reads CSSSGTVSTTYNEQFF. The DNA of the CDR3 is TGCAGCTCCTCCGGGACAGTCTCCACTACCTACAATGAGCAGTTCTTC.

This clonotype was recorded at least ten times. The chain couples TRBV7-8 to TRBJ1-1, with D hard to call. The germline CDR1 and CDR2 sequences are SGHVS and FQNEAQ. This CDR3 has 13 amino acids. Deletions cut 1 base from V and 1 base from J, with 4 bases between. CDR3 loop: CASSLDRNTEAFF. Written as DNA, the CDR3 is TGTGCCAGCAGCTTAGATCGGAACACTGAAGCTTTCTTT.

The CDR3 DNA follows: TGCTGTTTCTGGGGCCAAGCGGGGGCCTCCTACAATGAGCAGTTCTTC. The encoded protein is CCFWGQAGASYNEQFF. The chain employs TRBV20-1 and TRBJ2-1; 8 positions agree with TRBD2. The germline V gene has CDR1 DFQATT and CDR2 SNEGSKA (reference sequence). This CDR3 has 16 amino acids.

V is TRBV7-9 and J is TRBJ2-1; D gene unclear. CDR3 length equals 15 residues. Germline CDR1 is SEHNR and CDR2 is FQNEAQ (reference sequence). Trimming shortened V by 4 bases and J by 1 base, and 11 bases separated the two germline ends. In DNA, the CDR3 is TGTGCCAGCAGCTCTGTGTATACGTCCTACAATGAGCAGTTCTTC. It translates to CASSSVYTSYNEQFF. Full variable domain (missing parts from reference TRBV7-9 and TRBJ2-1): DTGVSQNPRHKITKRGQNVTFRCDPISEHNRLYWYRQTLGQGPEFLTYFQNEAQLEKSRLLSDRFSAERPKGSFSTLEIQRTEQGDSAMYLCASSSVYTSYNEQFFGPGTRLTVL.

This clonotype has ten or more counts. The genes are TRBV7-9 and TRBJ2-1; D gene uncertain. With 8 bases removed from V and 6 bases from J, the gap between germline ends came to 17 bases. Germline CDR1 SEHNR, CDR2 FQNEAQ (reference sequence). CDR3 length: 14 amino acids. The CDR3 spells CASRPTGSVNEQFF. The DNA for the CDR3 is TGTGCCAGCCGGCCTACGGGTTCAGTCAATGAGCAGTTCTTC.

To note about this clonotype: This may arise from a read error, as a much more abundant clone is one base away. The rearrangement uses TRBV21-1 and TRBJ2-7. TRBV21-1 is an annotated pseudogene. The CDR3 runs to 13 residues. CDR3 sequence: CASSTGLLPYKYF. The CDR3 DNA is TGTGCCAGCAGCACAGGGCTCCTTCCTTATAAGTACTTC.

This clonotype was detected many times. The chain combines TRBV5-1 with TRBJ1-5; D call uncertain. The CDR3 totals 13 residues. The ends were cut back, 7 bases at V and 1 base at J, with 9 bases in the middle. The germline V gene encodes CDR1 SGHRS and CDR2 YFSETQ. The CDR3, as DNA: TGCGCCAGCGGCGCGGGAAGCAATCAGCCCCAGCATTTT. Its protein product is CASGAGSNQPQHF. Looking up the rest from reference TRBV5-1 and TRBJ1-5 gives the full variable domain: KAGVTQTPRYLIKTRGQQVTLSCSPISGHRSVSWYQQTPGQGLQFLFEYFSETQRNKGNFPGRFSGRQFSNSRSEMNVSTLELGDSALYLCASGAGSNQPQHFGDGTRLSIL.

This clonotype appeared many times. The rearrangement uses TRBV7-9 and TRBJ2-5, with 7 nucleotides matching TRBD2. The CDR3 length is 15 residues. V was clipped by 1 base and J by 1 base; unmatched bases: 3. Germline V gives CDR1 SEHNR, CDR2 FQNEAQ (reference sequence). The CDR3 loop reads CASSLEAGVQETQYF. The DNA for the CDR3 is TGTGCCAGCAGCTTAGAGGCGGGAGTCCAAGAGACCCAGTACTTC.

This clonotype was counted at least ten times. The gene calls are TRBV5-5 and TRBJ1-1, with unresolved D. Germline values: CDR1 SGHKS, CDR2 YYEKEE (reference sequence). The CDR3 runs to 12 residues. The V and J ends lost 5 bases and 2 bases respectively, with 7 bases between them. DNA for the CDR3: TGTGCCAGCAGGGCTTCCAACACTGAAGCTTTCTTT. Its translation: CASRASNTEAFF.

This clonotype was seen at least ten times. This chain connects TRBV18 to TRBJ1-2, with D possibly matching TRBD1 (6 bases). The CDR3 loop spans 13 amino acids. The germline V and J ends were trimmed by 3 bases and 8 bases, with 13 bases remaining between them. Germline V gives CDR1 KGHSH, CDR2 LQKENI. CDR3 sequence: CASSPSGALGYTF. The DNA for the CDR3 is TGTGCCAGCTCACCTTCAGGGGCGCTGGGCTACACCTTC.

This clonotype was recorded many times. This chain joins TRBV12-3 or TRBV12-4 and TRBJ2-4; 11 positions match TRBD1. This CDR3 is built from 15 residues. The junction had 6 bases not matched to a gene; V was cut back by 3 bases and J by 8 bases. CDR3 amino acids: CASSFGDRGKDIQYF. DNA for the CDR3: TGTGCCAGCAGTTTTGGGGACAGGGGGAAAGACATTCAGTACTTC.

At least ten counts were recorded for this clonotype. The CDR3 bases are TGTGCCAGCAGTCCTACAGGACAGTTAATTAAACCCCTCCACTTT. It specifies CASSPTGQLIKPLHF. The rearrangement joins TRBV28 to TRBJ1-6; D perhaps matches TRBD1 (6 bases). Deletions cut 5 bases from V and 12 bases from J, with 20 bases between. The CDR3 has 15 amino acids. Germline V gene sequence: CDR1 MDHEN, CDR2 SYDVKM.

In DNA form, the CDR3 reads TGTGCCACCAGCAGAGATGAAATCGGGGCGGGAGGACAGAAAACCGTCGGTAGAAAGTACTTC. Amino acid sequence: CATSRDEIGAGGQKTVGRKYF. The genes are TRBV15 and TRBJ2-5; 8 bases align to TRBD2. The CDR3 covers 21 residues. In germline, CDR1 is LNHNV, CDR2 YYDKDF (reference sequence). The trim removed 0 bases at V and 12 bases at J, leaving 30 bases unmatched.

This clonotype came up many times. The V call is TRBV10-2, the J call TRBJ2-7; D possibly corresponds to TRBD2 (5 bases). The CDR3 is 11 amino acids. With 10 bases removed from V and 0 bases from J, the gap between germline ends came to 7 bases. The V gene's germline CDR1 is WSHSY and CDR2 SAAADI. This chain's CDR3 is CATGGSYEQYF. CDR3 in DNA: TGCGCCACAGGAGGCTCCTACGAGCAGTACTTC.

In its sample, this clonotype was seen many times. The V call is TRBV20-1, the J call TRBJ2-5; tentative D call: TRBD1 (6 bases). CDR3 length equals 13 residues. Per germline, CDR1 DFQATT and CDR2 SNEGSKA (reference sequence). The V gene lost 6 bases and the J gene lost 4 bases, with 15 bases spanning the gap. This CDR3 is CSALGRGGETQYF. In DNA form, the CDR3 reads TGCAGTGCACTGGGCAGGGGCGGAGAGACCCAGTACTTC.

This clonotype was recorded at least ten times. This CDR3 is CASSLSVYGANSPLHF. Written as DNA, the CDR3 is TGTGCCAGCAGTTTATCAGTTTACGGGGCAAATTCACCCCTCCACTTT. The chain employs TRBV27 and TRBJ1-6, with D perhaps TRBD1 (5 bases). Germline-derived CDR1 and CDR2 are MNHEY and SMNVEV (reference sequence). The CDR3 has 16 amino acids. Trimming removed 0 bases from V and 7 bases from J, with 13 bases in between.

This clonotype was counted only a few times. The V and J genes are TRBV7-9 and TRBJ2-7; 8 positions agree with TRBD1. Germline loops: CDR1 SEHNR, CDR2 FQNEAQ (reference sequence). J lost 1 base, V lost 4 bases, and 3 bases had no gene match. The CDR3 is 14 residues long. CDR3 bases: TGTGCCAGCAGCTCCCGGGACAGGTCCTACGAGCAGTACTTC. Encoded protein: CASSSRDRSYEQYF.

Ten or more counts support this clonotype. The chain joins TRBV7-9 to TRBJ2-1; the match to TRBD2 covers 9 bases. Trimming cost V 1 base and J 8 bases; bases outside gene matches: 9. The length of the CDR3 is 16 residues. Germline V lookup: CDR1 SEHNR, CDR2 FQNEAQ (reference sequence). The CDR3 reads CASSLGLAGRPYEQFF. CDR3 DNA: TGTGCCAGCAGCTTAGGGCTAGCGGGAAGACCCTATGAGCAGTTCTTC.

The V call is TRBV29-1, the J call TRBJ1-4; weak D call: TRBD1 (6 bases). The CDR3 is 14 amino acids. Germline V CDR1 and CDR2: SQVTM, ANQGSEA. V lost 4 bases to trimming and J lost 2 bases, with 11 bases between them. In nucleotides, the CDR3 is TGCAGCGTTGTGGGGGCATTGACTAATGAAAAACTGTTTTTT. Translating it yields CSVVGALTNEKLFF.

This clonotype was detected many times. J is TRBJ2-3 and V is TRBV20-1; possibly TRBD2 for D (5 bases). V lost 1 base, J lost 6 bases, and 26 bases lay in between. This CDR3 has 18 residues. Looked up from germline, CDR1 is DFQATT and CDR2 is SNEGSKA (reference sequence). CDR3 region: CSARGRGILAPGVDTQYF. The CDR3 bases are TGCAGTGCTAGAGGCCGTGGAATTTTGGCACCCGGGGTGGATACGCAGTATTTT.

In this sample, this clonotype turned up many times. CDR3 sequence: CSARWGAGELFF. For the CDR3, the DNA is TGCAGTGCTAGATGGGGGGCCGGGGAGCTGTTTTTT. The chain has TRBV20-1 and TRBJ2-2; the D gene is possibly TRBD2 (6 bases). V lost 2 bases and J lost 6, with 7 bases in between. The CDR3 extends over 12 amino acids. Germline V gene lookup returns CDR1 DFQATT and CDR2 SNEGSKA (reference sequence).

J is TRBJ2-1 and V is TRBV7-3; D remains ambiguous. The CDR3 is made up of 14 amino acids. The germline V gene encodes CDR1 SGHTA and CDR2 FQGTGA. Trimming shortened V by 0 bases and J by 12 bases, and 15 bases separated the two germline ends. CDR3 nucleotides: TGTGCCAGCAGCTTAACGGGCGAGTCGAAATCGCAGTTCTTC. This codes for CASSLTGESKSQFF.

At least ten counts were recorded for this clonotype. V usage is TRBV10-3 and J usage is TRBJ2-7; TRBD1 aligns across 7 bases. From germline, CDR1 is ENHRY and CDR2 SYGVKD. Trimming took 2 bases from V and 6 from J; bases not matched to a gene: 7. The CDR3 runs to 14 residues. The chain's CDR3 is CAISEDRESGEQYF. CDR3 coding DNA: TGTGCCATCAGTGAGGACAGGGAGAGCGGCGAGCAGTACTTC.